The 17 T cell receptor beta chains reported below all come from one sample, sequenced in a study of cytomegalovirus exposure and HLA in healthy donors. A multiplex PCR was run with 60 Vbeta primers and 13 Jbeta primers. Libraries were prepared by immunoSEQ multiplex PCR; TCRdb keeps only in-frame clonotypes and omits some of them. This table has about 120,000 clones, roughly 69% appearing once. Source material: PBMCs. The receptor set was obtained from a woman aged 40 to 55 in good health and CMV-seropositive.

The rearrangement uses TRBV2 and TRBJ1-2; 10 bases match TRBD1. The ends lost 8 bases at V and 6 bases at J; junction bases unmatched: 6. Germline V gene data show CDR1 as SNHLY and CDR2 as FYNNEI. The CDR3 is 13 residues long. The CDR3 is CASARQGANGYTF. The DNA for the CDR3 is TGTGCCAGCGCTAGACAGGGGGCAAATGGCTACACCTTC.

The chain joins TRBV7-2 to TRBJ1-2, with D possibly matching TRBD1 (6 bases). V lost 1 base, J lost 4 bases, and 13 bases lay in between. The CDR3 covers 15 residues. Germline lookup yields CDR1 SGHTA and CDR2 FQGNSA. CDR3 in amino acids: CASSLETGDLYGYTF. The CDR3 DNA is TGTGCCAGCAGCTTAGAGACAGGCGATCTCTATGGCTACACCTTC.

For the CDR3, the DNA is TGTGCCAGCAGCCCGAGGACAGCAGGGTGGACTGAAGCTTTCTTT. It specifies CASSPRTAGWTEAFF. The chain couples TRBV7-6 to TRBJ1-1, with a tentative D call TRBD1 (6 bases). CDR3 length: 15 residues. Per the germline V gene, CDR1 is SGHVS and CDR2 is FNYEAQ. Trimming left V 5 bases short and J 5 bases short, with 18 bases between.

The chain links TRBV7-9 to TRBJ2-1, with D perhaps TRBD2 (6 bases). Germline V gene data show CDR1 as SEHNR and CDR2 as FQNEAQ (reference sequence). This CDR3 spans 13 amino acids. The V and J ends lost 5 bases and 10 bases respectively, with 15 bases between them. The CDR3 DNA reads TGTGCCAGCAGCGACATCCGGGGGAGCGAGCAGTTCTTC. As protein: CASSDIRGSEQFF.

The chain carries TRBV6-5 and TRBJ2-5; 11 bases align to TRBD2. In germline, CDR1 is MNHEY, CDR2 SVGAGI. There are 14 residues in the CDR3. The J segment lost 8 bases and the V segment lost 9 bases, leaving 11 bases of the junction unmatched. CDR3 DNA: TGTGCCAGTTCGCCGGGACTAGCGGTCGTCACCCAGTACTTC. Its translation: CASSPGLAVVTQYF.

V and J are TRBV11-2 and TRBJ2-5; maybe TRBD2 (7 bases). Germline lookup yields CDR1 SGHAT and CDR2 FQNNGV. V shed 1 base and J shed 4 bases, with 19 bases lying between them. The CDR3 is made up of 17 amino acids. CDR3 sequence reads: CASSLGSLGGGRETQYF. In DNA, the CDR3 is TGTGCCAGCAGCTTAGGGAGTTTGGGGGGGGGCCGAGAGACCCAGTACTTC.

The gene calls are TRBV10-3 and TRBJ1-3; TRBD1 aligns across 7 bases. Germline V gives CDR1 ENHRY, CDR2 SYGVKD. This CDR3 is 16 amino acids long. The V segment lost 6 bases and the J segment 2 bases; nucleotides outside the gene matches: 10. The CDR3 loop is CAISRDSPVTGNTIYF. In DNA form, the CDR3 reads TGTGCCATCAGCCGGGACAGTCCCGTCACTGGAAACACCATATATTTT.

This clone was seen once. The junction shows a germline mismatch at one end, possibly a read error. The rearrangement uses TRBV7-8 and TRBJ2-5, with 10 bases identical to TRBD2. CDR3 length equals 15 residues. The germline CDR1 and CDR2 sequences are SGHVS and FQNEAQ. The DNA of the CDR3 is TGTGCCAGCGGCTTAGAGCGGGGGGGCAAAGAGACCCAGTACTTC. Translated, it gives CASGLERGGKETQYF.

The gene calls are TRBV4-2 and TRBJ2-5; 12 bases fit TRBD2. Trimming took 0 bases from V and 4 from J; bases not matched to a gene: 9. CDR3 length: 18 amino acids. CDR1 and CDR2 (germline): LGHNA, YNFKEQ. Here the CDR3 reads CASSQDLAGGARGETQYF. In DNA form, the CDR3 reads TGTGCCAGCAGCCAAGATCTAGCGGGGGGGGCTAGAGGAGAGACCCAGTACTTC.

The V and J genes are TRBV2 and TRBJ1-2; D remains ambiguous. V was trimmed by 4 bases and J by 4 bases, leaving 7 bases between them. The CDR3 has 12 amino acids. Germline V gene sequence: CDR1 SNHLY, CDR2 FYNNEI. This CDR3 reads CASSVESYGYTF. The CDR3 nucleotides read TGTGCCAGCAGTGTGGAGAGCTATGGCTACACCTTC.

The chain links TRBV6-1 to TRBJ2-1, with 10 bases identical to TRBD1. J lost 12 bases, V lost 8 bases, and 10 bases had no gene match. The germline V gene has CDR1 MNHNS and CDR2 SASEGT. The CDR3 contains 13 residues. The CDR3 region is CASGPDRGQWQFF. The CDR3 nucleotides are TGTGCCAGCGGTCCTGACAGGGGGCAGTGGCAGTTCTTC.

The chain employs TRBV29-1 and TRBJ2-5; perhaps TRBD1 as D (6 bases). This CDR3 is built from 12 residues. V lost 5 bases and J lost 3, with 10 bases in between. CDR1 SQVTM and CDR2 ANQGSEA come from the germline V gene. CDR3 coding DNA: TGCAGCGTTCGACAGGTTAAAGAGACCCAGTACTTC. Residues: CSVRQVKETQYF.

The chain employs TRBV11-1 and TRBJ2-7, with 8 bases identical to TRBD1. CDR1 is SGHAT, CDR2 FQDESV, per germline (reference sequence). The CDR3 loop spans 16 amino acids. J was trimmed by 0 bases and V by 5 bases; bases with no gene match: 9. The CDR3 loop reads CASSLLTGTGSYEQYF. As DNA, the CDR3 is TGTGCCAGCAGCCTCCTCACCGGGACAGGCTCCTACGAGCAGTACTTC.

This chain joins TRBV19 and TRBJ1-2; D possibly corresponds to TRBD1 (5 bases). Germline-derived CDR1 and CDR2 are LNHDA and SQIVND (reference sequence). V lost 4 bases, J lost 8 bases, and 23 bases lay in between. This CDR3 comprises 16 residues. CDR3 bases: TGTGCCAGTAGTACCCGCTCCGGGGGTACCCCGGGGGGCTACACCTTC. It translates to CASSTRSGGTPGGYTF.

The chain carries TRBV21-1 and TRBJ1-3. TRBV21-1 constitutes a pseudogene. The CDR3 extends over 17 amino acids. CDR3 bases: TGTGCCAGCAGCACCTTTCAATGGAGGGGAGGCGGAAACACCATATATTTT. It codes for CASSTFQWRGGGNTIYF.

The sample holds a few counts of this clone. The chain uses TRBV9 and TRBJ2-3; D might be TRBD1 (5 bases). Germline CDR1 reads SGDLS; CDR2 reads YYNGEE. V was shortened by 2 bases and J by 8 bases, with 18 bases between the two germline ends. CDR3 length: 15 residues. This CDR3 is CASSVDAAGIGTQYF. The CDR3 DNA reads TGTGCCAGCAGCGTGGACGCGGCAGGGATTGGTACGCAGTATTTT.

The rearrangement links TRBV6-6 to TRBJ2-7, with 7 bases aligning to TRBD1. In germline, CDR1 is MNHNY, CDR2 SVGAGI (reference sequence). The V segment lost 6 bases and the J segment 5 bases; nucleotides outside the gene matches: 7. This CDR3 contains 13 residues. CDR3 nucleotides: TGTGCCAGCAGCCCTACAGGGGTGCACGAGCAGTACTTC. Amino acids: CASSPTGVHEQYF.